This T cell receptor beta chain originates from a study of T cell repertoires in cytomegalovirus infection. Study-level background: Both recently identified HLA-C-restricted and well-studied HLA-B-restricted CMV epitopes were used in the study. Study findings and constraints: Clonotype analysis showed dominance of the ex vivo response by HLA-C-restricted CMV-specific TCR beta clonotypes.

Of note for this clonotype: Its antigen is unknown.

TCRdb called the reads again in MiXCR, with one record for every CDR3 protein. This table has just under 500,000 distinct CDR3 sequences, roughly a third appearing once. Specimen: cultured PBMCs, collected from culture after CMV antigen stimulation. This TCR was recovered from a human donor in good health (CMV status not recorded). Some clones in this sample may be carry-over from other donors' samples.

The CDR3 DNA reads as TGTGCCAGCAGCAACGGGACTAGCGGGAGCGATGAGCAGTTCTTC. Translation: CASSNGTSGSDEQFF. V and J are TRBV11-3 and TRBJ2-1, with 14 bases aligning to TRBD2. The V gene's germline CDR1 is SGHNT and CDR2 YENEEA. The V segment lost 5 bases and the J segment 8 bases; nucleotides outside the gene matches: 5. The CDR3 has 15 amino acids.